This T cell receptor (beta chain) originates from a study of blood T cell repertoires in COVID-19. The overall study: Both acute and convalescent COVID-19 samples were obtained from the United States, Italy and Spain. Sources were T cells, B-cell-depleted T cells, or PBMCs; the material itself was cDNA or gDNA.

The CDR3 consists of 17 residues. Per the original methods: The authors estimated nucleated cell counts from reference gene primer amplification. TCRdb's copy holds only in-frame clones and misses some; the assay was immunoSEQ multiplex PCR. The DNA gave D and trimming, while V, J and clone size come from that table. The top ten clones hold more than 7% of a sample with about 220,000 clones, around 81% of them seen once. This TCR derives from a woman aged 70-85 years with acute or convalescent COVID-19. This rearrangement joins TRBV21-1 to TRBJ2-7; the D call of TRBD1 is as the table states it, not checked on the DNA. TRBV21-1 is a pseudogene segment. The sample comprised peripheral blood. CDR3 residues: CASRPQVSCSSTYEQYF. Here the CDR3 DNA reads TGTGCCAGCAGACCCCAAGTCTCTTGCAGTTCCACCTACGAGCAGTACTTC.